This TCR beta chain was captured in a study of shared clonotypes between healthy human individuals. Study-wide results and caveats: Sorted-subset samples were not fully sequenced, rarefaction indicated. The four-donor shared clonotypes exceeded non-shared clonotypes in generation probability, with non-shared ones scoring lower. Naive subsets usually exceeded memory subsets in estimated richness.

The assay was immunoSEQ multiplex PCR, and TCRdb's table has in-frame clones only and misses some. The sample has millions of clones; 85% to 95% are singletons. About this clone: Its antigen remains unidentified.

CDR1 and CDR2 (germline): SGHDT, YYEEEE. The junction had 5 bases not matched to a gene; V was cut back by 0 bases and J by 3 bases. The CDR3 is 15 amino acids. The CD4+ fraction was divided into a CD45RA+ naive subset and a CD45RA-negative memory subset. The sample was naive CD4+ T cells sorted from blood. Subset reported: CD45RA+ positively selected. This TCR was recovered from a man between 18 and 29 years old in good health. The chain links TRBV5-6 to TRBJ1-2, with TRBD1 matching over 7 bases. The CDR3 sequence: CASSLDRGAYYGYTF. The CDR3 DNA is TGTGCCAGCAGCTTGGACAGGGGAGCGTACTATGGCTACACCTTC.